This T cell receptor beta chain derives from a study of blood T cell repertoires in COVID-19 (dated by TCRdb to about 2020). With regard to the full study: Samples covering the acute and convalescent phases of COVID-19 were provided by collaborators in the United States, Italy and Spain. Where HLA class I and class II types were available, the types were taken from metadata supplied by the sample provider, not from assay-based typing. A de-identified subject ID, COVID-19 status, age in years and sex were almost always included in the sample metadata. The samples were drawn from the first 160 participants of the ongoing ImmuneRACE study and from over a thousand subjects provided by 6 global collaborators. The material from the prospective study consisted of cDNA or gDNA derived from T cells, B-cell-depleted T cells, or PBMCs. Deeply sampled blood TCRbeta repertoires from subjects exposed to, actively infected with, or recovered from COVID-19 were included in the dataset. A freely available public database, intended as a resource for researchers studying the immune response to SARS-CoV-2, is where the repertoires were released.

TCRbeta CDR3 regions were amplified from genomic DNA by means of the immunoSEQ Assay, a bias-controlled multiplex PCR. The original pipeline was this. The number of nucleated cells in each sample was estimated from the amplification of reference gene primers within the assay. To quantify the absolute abundance of each unique TCRbeta CDR3 rearrangement, sequence reads were collapsed and filtered. For each sample, productive Simpson clonality was calculated as the square root of Simpson's diversity index across productive rearrangements. TCRdb re-hosts the immuneACCESS table, in-frame sequences only. Its copies lack some clones; in the studies checked, an unresolved V gene accounts for under half of them, and the cause for the rest is not known. V and J calls and clone size are copied from that table; D and trimming were computed from the DNA. The sample table lists 80,000 to 95,000 clones, about 84% of them with a count of one. Of the sample, roughly 25% falls within the top ten clones.

This clone was counted between two and nine times. Its specific antigen is unknown. Base qualities are not provided; no much larger clone lies one nucleotide away. Findings and caveats that apply to the study as a whole: The quantity of clinical and demographic metadata differed by source and by participant and was supplied without curation.

Whole blood was collected in K2EDTA tubes by collaborating institutions according to the institutions' own protocols. Collaborator samples were shipped for TCRbeta analysis as frozen whole blood, isolated PBMCs, or DNA extracted from either sample type. This clonotype originated in a man older than 75 with active or convalescent COVID-19. Sequencing was carried out using peripheral blood.

The sequenced DNA: TGTGCCAGCAGCTTGAGTAGCGGGGGCAACCGGGAGCTGTTTTTT. It translates to CASSLSSGGNRELFF. The chain is encoded by TRBV5-6 joined to TRBJ2-2; the central 9 bases match TRBD2. The CDR3 measures 15 amino acids from cysteine to phenylalanine. Kept here is only the CDR3 DNA, which spans 45 bases and is read in frame from base 1. Via the germline V gene, CDR1 is SGHDT and CDR2 YYEEEE. The germline V end is reduced by 1 base and the J end by 9 bases; junction bases left unmatched: 7.